The 27 T cell receptor beta chains listed next were all sequenced from one sample in a study of cytomegalovirus exposure and HLA in healthy donors. The assay was immunoSEQ multiplex PCR, and TCRdb's table has in-frame clones only and misses some. The data contain approximately 170,000 clones, roughly 83% of them singletons. The sequenced material came from PBMCs. The receptor source for this set is a man aged 25 to 40 in good health and CMV-seropositive.

This chain connects TRBV5-1 to TRBJ2-7, with TRBD1 matching over 9 bases. Looked up from germline, CDR1 is SGHRS and CDR2 is YFSETQ. This CDR3 has 16 residues. V lost 0 bases and J lost 5; bases outside the gene matches: 9. The CDR3 reads CASSLDAGQGGNEQYF. Here the CDR3 DNA reads TGCGCCAGCAGCTTGGACGCGGGACAGGGTGGCAACGAGCAGTACTTC.

The genes are TRBV2 and TRBJ2-3, with D perhaps matching TRBD2 (6 bases). Germline loops: CDR1 SNHLY, CDR2 FYNNEI. The CDR3 is made up of 15 amino acids. The ends were cut back, 2 bases at V and 2 bases at J, with 11 bases in the middle. The CDR3, as DNA: TGTGCCAGCAGTGAATGGCGGGGACTCACAGATACGCAGTATTTT. Its translation: CASSEWRGLTDTQYF. The full variable domain, in which reference TRBV2 and TRBJ2-3 provide the parts outside the CDR3, is EPEVTQTPSHQVTQMGQEVILRCVPISNHLYFYWYRQILGQKVEFLVSFYNNEISEKSEIFDDQFSVERPDGSNFTLKIRSTKLEDSAMYFCASSEWRGLTDTQYFGPGTRLTVL.

The chain couples TRBV7-9 to TRBJ1-4; 7 bases line up with TRBD1. This CDR3 has 15 residues. After removal of 4 bases from V and 8 bases from J, the junction contained 10 bases not matched to a gene. In germline, CDR1 is SEHNR, CDR2 FQNEAQ (reference sequence). The CDR3 sequence: CASSSTGKGLEKLFF. In nucleotides, the CDR3 is TGTGCCAGCAGCTCGACAGGGAAAGGATTGGAAAAACTGTTTTTT.

CDR3 in amino acids: CAWRVGGSGNTIYF. For the CDR3, the DNA is TGTGCCTGGAGGGTAGGGGGCAGCGGAAACACCATATATTTT. V and J are TRBV30 and TRBJ1-3; 7 bases match TRBD1. V gave up 3 bases and J gave up 4 bases; unmatched junction bases: 6. The length of the CDR3 is 14 residues. Germline-derived CDR1 and CDR2 are GTSNPN and SVGIG (reference sequence).

This clone was counted once. The CDR3 DNA is TGTGCCAGCAGCTTAGGGACAGGGGGCCCCGGGCCGAACTATGGCTACACCTTC. This encodes CASSLGTGGPGPNYGYTF. The chain recombines TRBV5-4 with TRBJ1-2; 12 nucleotides match TRBD1. Germline-derived CDR1 and CDR2 are SGHNT and YYREEE (reference sequence). V shed 2 bases and J 2 bases; nucleotides not matched to a gene: 10. This CDR3 is 18 amino acids long.

V usage is TRBV28 and J usage is TRBJ1-5; 10 bases match TRBD1. J was trimmed by 3 bases and V by 6 bases; bases with no gene match: 2. This CDR3 spans 14 amino acids. Germline V CDR1 and CDR2: MDHEN, SYDVKM. The chain's CDR3 is CASRTGGLNQPQHF. CDR3 nucleotide sequence: TGTGCCAGCAGGACAGGGGGCCTCAATCAGCCCCAGCATTTT.

This sequence joins TRBV9 and TRBJ1-1, with a possible D match to TRBD1 (6 bases). The germline V and J ends were trimmed by 0 bases and 5 bases, with 11 bases remaining between them. The CDR3 is made up of 14 amino acids. Germline loops: CDR1 SGDLS, CDR2 YYNGEE. The CDR3 is CASSVGGGPTEAFF. As DNA, the CDR3 is TGTGCCAGCAGCGTAGGGGGGGGCCCTACTGAAGCTTTCTTT.

The V gene is TRBV29-1, the J gene TRBJ2-3; unclear D gene. Germline CDR1 is SQVTM and CDR2 is ANQGSEA. Trimming stripped 4 bases from V and 2 bases from J, with 10 bases between. This CDR3 is built from 13 residues. The CDR3 DNA reads as TGCAGCGTTGCTGGCCCCTTCACAGATACGCAGTATTTT. This sequence encodes CSVAGPFTDTQYF.

The chain uses TRBV19 and TRBJ1-5; the match to TRBD1 covers 10 bases. CDR3 length: 13 amino acids. Germline assignment: CDR1 LNHDA and CDR2 SQIVND (reference sequence). V was pared by 8 bases and J by 7 bases, with 5 bases of the junction left unmatched. The CDR3 loop is CASGQGGRQPQHF. The CDR3 DNA reads TGTGCCAGTGGACAGGGGGGCCGGCAGCCCCAGCATTTT.

This chain connects TRBV15 to TRBJ1-5; D unclear. Trimming left V 0 bases short and J 3 bases short, with 3 bases between. CDR1 is LNHNV, CDR2 YYDKDF, per germline (reference sequence). The CDR3 consists of 13 residues. DNA for the CDR3: TGTGCCACCAGCAGAGACTTCAATCAGCCCCAGCATTTT. This translates into CATSRDFNQPQHF. The full variable domain, completed using reference TRBV15 and TRBJ1-5, is DAMVIQNPRYQVTQFGKPVTLSCSQTLNHNVMYWYQQKSSQAPKLLFHYYDKDFNNEADTPDNFQSRRPNTSFCFLDIRSPGLGDTAMYLCATSRDFNQPQHFGDGTRLSIL.

J is TRBJ1-3 and V is TRBV9; 7 nucleotides align to TRBD1. This CDR3 is 16 amino acids long. CDR1 and CDR2 (germline): SGDLS, YYNGEE. The V gene end was trimmed by 4 bases and the J gene end by 0 bases; junction bases not matched to a gene: 7. The CDR3 loop reads CASSIDRESSGNTIYF. CDR3 coding DNA: TGTGCCAGCAGCATTGACAGGGAGAGCTCTGGAAACACCATATATTTT.

This clone showed up just a few times. The CDR3 protein is CASSSRLSGDTGELFF. In DNA, the CDR3 is TGTGCCAGTAGTTCGAGACTGAGCGGAGACACCGGGGAGCTGTTTTTT. The V gene is TRBV19, the J gene TRBJ2-2, with D maybe TRBD2 (5 bases). This CDR3 contains 16 residues. The ends were cut back, 5 bases at V and 3 bases at J, with 16 bases in the middle. Germline assignment: CDR1 LNHDA and CDR2 SQIVND (reference sequence).

The DNA of the CDR3 is TGTGCCAGCACCCCCTGGGGCGGGAACACCGGGGAGCTGTTTTTT. Translating gives CASTPWGGNTGELFF. The J gene is TRBJ2-2, the V gene TRBV27; perhaps TRBD1 as D (5 bases). Germline V CDR1 and CDR2: MNHEY, SMNVEV (reference sequence). The CDR3 runs to 15 residues. The V gene lost 7 bases and the J gene lost 1 base, with 13 bases spanning the gap.

The chain uses TRBV6-5 and TRBJ1-1, with TRBD1 identical over 12 bases. CDR1 MNHEY and CDR2 SVGAGI come from the germline V gene. The CDR3 is 16 residues long. V dropped 0 bases and J dropped 5; count of bases not matched to a gene: 4. CDR3 loop: CASSYSGTGGGTEAFF. CDR3 bases: TGTGCCAGCAGTTACTCGGGGACAGGGGGCGGGACTGAAGCTTTCTTT.

The chain links TRBV11-1 to TRBJ2-3, with 9 nucleotides matching TRBD2. CDR1 and CDR2 from the germline V gene are SGHAT and FQDESV (reference sequence). V gave up 1 base and J gave up 3 bases; unmatched junction bases: 2. The length of the CDR3 is 15 residues. CDR3 nucleotides: TGTGCCAGCAGCTTAGTAGCGGGGGCGACAGATACGCAGTATTTT. This translates into CASSLVAGATDTQYF.

The chain recombines TRBV28 with TRBJ2-3; D gene ambiguous. Germline lookup yields CDR1 MDHEN and CDR2 SYDVKM. The germline V and J ends were trimmed by 0 bases and 1 base, with 8 bases remaining between them. The CDR3 length is 15 residues. CDR3 in amino acids: CASSLWSVRTDTQYF. As DNA, the CDR3 is TGTGCCAGCAGTTTATGGTCCGTTCGCACAGATACGCAGTATTTT.

The V and J genes are TRBV2 and TRBJ1-5, with 9 bases matching TRBD1. J gave up 3 bases and V 8 bases, and 8 bases lay outside the gene matches. The germline V gene has CDR1 SNHLY and CDR2 FYNNEI. The CDR3 is 15 amino acids. The chain's CDR3 is CASGFGTGLNQPQHF. CDR3 nucleotide sequence: TGTGCCAGCGGCTTCGGGACAGGGCTCAATCAGCCCCAGCATTTT.

The chain recombines TRBV29-1 with TRBJ2-5, with D maybe TRBD2 (6 bases). The V end lost 5 bases, the J end lost 0 bases, and 13 bases lay between the germline ends. There are 14 residues in the CDR3. CDR1 and CDR2 from the germline V gene are SQVTM and ANQGSEA. CDR3 DNA: TGCAGCGTTCTTTCCAGGGACTACCAAGAGACCCAGTACTTC. Protein sequence: CSVLSRDYQETQYF.

The chain recombines TRBV29-1 with TRBJ2-7; TRBD2 agrees at 10 bases. Germline V gene lookup returns CDR1 SQVTM and CDR2 ANQGSEA. J lost 3 bases, V lost 4 bases, and 9 bases had no gene match. The CDR3 is 15 amino acids. CDR3 DNA: TGCAGCGTTGTGGGGGTAGCGGGGGGTCTCTACGAGCAGTACTTC. Translated, it gives CSVVGVAGGLYEQYF.

The chain combines TRBV4-1 with TRBJ2-1; 13 nucleotides match TRBD2. CDR3 length: 19 residues. V was pared by 4 bases and J by 1 base, with 10 bases of the junction left unmatched. Germline values: CDR1 MGHRA, CDR2 YSYEKL. As DNA, the CDR3 is TGCGCCAGCAGCCTACTGACTAGCGGGAGGATACATTCCTACAATGAGCAGTTCTTC. As protein: CASSLLTSGRIHSYNEQFF.

The chain has TRBV19 and TRBJ2-1, with TRBD1 matching over 9 bases. CDR1 LNHDA and CDR2 SQIVND come from the germline V gene (reference sequence). Unmatched junction bases numbered 8, after V lost 5 bases and J lost 0 bases. This CDR3 has 17 residues. The CDR3 sequence: CASSPRTGVSSYNEQFF. The CDR3, as DNA: TGTGCCAGTAGTCCGCGGACAGGGGTGAGCTCCTACAATGAGCAGTTCTTC.

This chain uses TRBV23-1 with TRBJ1-2; D ambiguous. TRBV23-1 is placed among ORFs of uncertain function. The germline V and J ends were trimmed by 0 bases and 4 bases, with 12 bases remaining between them. CDR3 length: 15 residues. In DNA form, the CDR3 reads TGCGCCAGCAGTCAATCGGAGGGAGATATCTATGGCTACACCTTC. Its protein product is CASSQSEGDIYGYTF.

This chain uses TRBV28 with TRBJ2-1, with 13 bases aligning to TRBD2. Germline lookup yields CDR1 MDHEN and CDR2 SYDVKM. The CDR3 is 16 amino acids. Trimming took 4 bases from V and 9 from J; bases not matched to a gene: 9. This chain's CDR3 is CASSSPGTSGMVEQFF. The CDR3 nucleotides read TGTGCCAGCAGTTCACCCGGGACTAGCGGGATGGTTGAGCAGTTCTTC. Supplemented by reference TRBV28 and TRBJ2-1, the full variable domain reads DVKVTQSSRYLVKRTGEKVFLECVQDMDHENMFWYRQDPGLGLRLIYFSYDVKMKEKGDIPEGYSVSREKKERFSLILESASTNQTSMYLCASSSPGTSGMVEQFFGPGTRLTVL.

The chain recombines TRBV2 with TRBJ1-1; the match to TRBD1 covers 9 bases. Germline loops: CDR1 SNHLY, CDR2 FYNNEI. The V segment lost 0 bases and the J segment 6 bases; nucleotides outside the gene matches: 8. The CDR3 sequence is 16 residues long. The CDR3 nucleotides read TGTGCCAGCAGTGAAGCGATTTACAGGGGGCTACCTGAAGCTTTCTTT. This translates into CASSEAIYRGLPEAFF.

V gene TRBV4-3 combines with J gene TRBJ2-1, with 11 bases aligning to TRBD2. J gave up 4 bases and V 4 bases, and 6 bases lay outside the gene matches. The CDR3 is 16 residues long. Per germline, CDR1 LGHNA and CDR2 YSLEER. This chain's CDR3 is CASSRNSGGDYNEQFF. CDR3 in DNA: TGCGCCAGCAGCCGAAATAGCGGGGGGGATTACAATGAGCAGTTCTTC.

Only one count was recorded for this clone. The chain employs TRBV4-3 and TRBJ2-7; no definite D call. V gave up 1 base and J gave up 2 bases, with 12 bases separating them. CDR1 and CDR2 (germline): LGHNA, YSLEER. The CDR3 loop spans 15 amino acids. CDR3 sequence reads: CASSQVDSPTYEQYF. The CDR3 DNA reads TGCGCCAGCAGCCAAGTCGACTCCCCTACCTACGAGCAGTACTTC.

This clone was counted a single time. This chain joins TRBV5-5 and TRBJ2-1; 7 bases line up with TRBD1. This CDR3 has 15 residues. In germline, CDR1 is SGHKS, CDR2 YYEKEE (reference sequence). Losses at the gene ends were 2 bases for V and 3 bases for J; bases not matched to a gene: 5. The CDR3, as DNA: TGTGCCAGCAGCTTAGAGACAGGGAGCTACAATGAGCAGTTCTTC. Translated: CASSLETGSYNEQFF.